The 23 T cell receptor beta chains given below trace back to one sample, sequenced in a study of blood T cells in healthy people across ages (dated by TCRdb to about 2015). Library preparation was by 5' RACE. TCRdb records Illumina HiSeq 2500 as the sequencer. A second about 7 to 12 cycle PCR used a sample-barcoded 5' primer and a J-beta primer mix. TCRdb trimmed the raw reads at Q25, called clones with MiXCR and kept productive beta chains. For every CDR3 protein sequence, its rows merge into one entry that carries the most common genes and DNA. This sample gives 1.5 million to 2 million distinct CDR3 sequences in total; roughly 50% of them show up just once. The leading ten clones occupy over 2% of the sample. The sample comprised blood. These receptors originate from a woman aged 35 to 49 in good health.

This clonotype appeared once. Without the conserved terminal phenylalanine or tryptophan, this CDR3 likely stems from a read error. CDR3 region: CANSFADWTRSHSPLHL. In nucleotides, the CDR3 is TGTGCCAACAGTTTCGCTGACTGGACACGGAGTCATTCACCCCTCCACTTA. The chain employs TRBV7-9 and TRBJ1-6; a possible D gene is TRBD1 (5 bases). V was shortened by 10 bases and J by 8 bases, with 27 bases between the two germline ends. The CDR3 totals 17 residues. From germline, CDR1 is SEHNR and CDR2 FQNEAQ (reference sequence).

V and J are TRBV2 and TRBJ2-5, with D possibly matching TRBD2 (6 bases). This CDR3 has 15 residues. Per the germline V gene, CDR1 is SNHLY and CDR2 is FYNNEI. V gave up 3 bases and J gave up 6 bases, with 17 bases separating them. This CDR3 is CASSEALASGKTQYF. CDR3 in DNA: TGTGCCAGCAGTGAGGCGCTAGCGAGCGGAAAGACCCAGTACTTC.

This clonotype occurred once. The chain links TRBV2 to TRBJ2-3; the D gene is possibly TRBD2 (6 bases). The CDR3 has 15 amino acids. The V end lost 3 bases, the J end lost 2 bases, and 12 bases lay between the germline ends. Germline values: CDR1 SNHLY, CDR2 FYNNEI. In DNA form, the CDR3 reads TGTGCCAGCAGTGATTGGGCTAGCGACACAGATACGCAGTATTTT. Translated: CASSDWASDTDTQYF.

The chain joins TRBV7-2 to TRBJ2-5; 7 bases match TRBD1. Losses at the gene ends were 5 bases for V and 1 base for J; bases not matched to a gene: 7. The CDR3 consists of 15 residues. Germline values: CDR1 SGHTA, CDR2 FQGNSA. CDR3 in amino acids: CASSQSGTVQETQYF. The CDR3 bases are TGTGCCAGCAGCCAATCCGGGACAGTCCAAGAGACCCAGTACTTC.

This clonotype was detected only once. CDR3 loop: CASSFTGTGHNEQYF. The CDR3 DNA sequence: TGTGCCAGCAGCTTCACCGGGACAGGGCACAATGAGCAGTACTTC. V usage is TRBV9 and J usage is TRBJ2-5, with 9 bases fitting TRBD1. This CDR3 has 15 residues. The germline V gene encodes CDR1 SGDLS and CDR2 YYNGEE. Losses at the gene ends were 4 bases for V and 11 bases for J; bases not matched to a gene: 15. Complete variable domain (other parts from reference TRBV9 and TRBJ2-5): DSGVTQTPKHLITATGQRVTLRCSPRSGDLSVYWYQQSLDQGLQFLIQYYNGEERAKGNILERFSAQQFPDLHSELNLSSLELGDSALYFCASSFTGTGHNEQYFGPGTRLLVL.

The V and J genes are TRBV28 and TRBJ2-6, with 7 bases lining up with TRBD1. The CDR3 covers 16 residues. Germline V gene sequence: CDR1 MDHEN, CDR2 SYDVKM. Germline trimming cut 5 bases from V and 4 bases from J; bases unmatched to any gene: 8. CDR3 sequence: CASSRTGAGGANVLTF. The CDR3 DNA reads as TGTGCCAGCAGTCGTACAGGGGCTGGCGGGGCCAACGTCCTGACTTTC.

This clonotype is a singleton in its sample. The chain recombines TRBV27 with TRBJ1-1, with 8 bases aligning to TRBD1. V gave up 5 bases and J gave up 5 bases; unmatched junction bases: 13. CDR1 MNHEY and CDR2 SMNVEV come from the germline V gene (reference sequence). CDR3 length: 16 amino acids. This CDR3 reads CASSPRAGGQRTEAFF. The CDR3 DNA is TGTGCCAGCAGTCCCCGGGCAGGGGGCCAGAGGACTGAAGCTTTCTTT.

The rearrangement uses TRBV20-1 and TRBJ2-1; TRBD2 matches 9 bases. The CDR3 consists of 16 residues. In germline, CDR1 is DFQATT, CDR2 SNEGSKA (reference sequence). After removal of 6 bases from V and 8 bases from J, the junction contained 17 bases not matched to a gene. The CDR3 here is CSAQPHLAGKEHEQFF. The CDR3 nucleotides read TGCAGTGCCCAGCCTCACCTAGCGGGGAAGGAGCATGAGCAGTTCTTC.

This chain uses TRBV7-2 with TRBJ2-3; TRBD2 matches at 9 bases. In germline, CDR1 is SGHTA, CDR2 FQGNSA. CDR3 length equals 17 residues. V was clipped by 10 bases and J by 4 bases; unmatched bases: 18. The CDR3 protein is CATTGSGGNEQSDTQYF. The CDR3 DNA reads TGTGCCACCACCGGTAGCGGGGGAAATGAGCAATCAGATACGCAGTATTTT.

This clonotype was found many times. The chain uses TRBV20-1 and TRBJ2-5; TRBD1 agrees at 9 bases. Unmatched junction bases numbered 14, after V lost 1 base and J lost 5 bases. This CDR3 has 17 residues. The germline V gene encodes CDR1 DFQATT and CDR2 SNEGSKA (reference sequence). DNA for the CDR3: TGCAGTGCTAGAGGTTCTCACCGGGACAGGGTGAGGGAGACCCAGTACTTC. It encodes CSARGSHRDRVRETQYF.

The chain links TRBV6-1 to TRBJ2-7, with D perhaps matching TRBD1 (5 bases). Trimming took off 2 bases at V and 7 bases at J, with 15 bases between the two ends. The length of the CDR3 is 14 residues. Germline V lookup: CDR1 MNHNS, CDR2 SASEGT. The CDR3 nucleotides read TGTGCCAGCAGTGAACCGTCAGGGCAGAATGAGCAGTACTTC. It translates to CASSEPSGQNEQYF.

The chain is built from TRBV9 and TRBJ2-3; the match to TRBD2 covers 10 bases. This CDR3 spans 18 amino acids. CDR1 and CDR2 from the germline V gene are SGDLS and YYNGEE. The junction had 14 bases not matched to a gene; V was cut back by 7 bases and J by 0 bases. CDR3: CASGGTAGGTASTDTQYF. CDR3 in DNA: TGTGCCAGCGGCGGTACAGCGGGGGGGACGGCGAGCACAGATACGCAGTATTTT.

This chain connects TRBV6-2 or TRBV6-3 to TRBJ2-1, with D possibly TRBD2 on 5 matching bases. V lost 8 bases to trimming and J lost 11 bases, with 22 bases between them. The germline V gene encodes CDR1 MNHEY and CDR2 SVGEGT. The length of the CDR3 is 14 residues. DNA of the CDR3: TGTGCCAGCGCAACCTATGGTAGCGAGATCCAGCAGTTCTTC. This translates into CASATYGSEIQQFF.

This chain connects TRBV7-9 to TRBJ2-5; D possibly corresponds to TRBD2 (6 bases). This CDR3 is 15 amino acids long. CDR1 is SEHNR and CDR2 is FQNEAQ in the germline V gene (reference sequence). The V end lost 5 bases, the J end lost 1 base, and 14 bases lay between the germline ends. The CDR3 bases are TGTGCCAGCAGCAGGCAGGGAGGTTCCCAAGAGACCCAGTACTTC. Translation gives CASSRQGGSQETQYF.

CDR3 residues: CSARGGTSSTETQYF. The CDR3 DNA reads as TGCAGTGCTAGGGGGGGGACTAGCTCAACCGAGACCCAGTACTTC. This chain links TRBV20-1 with TRBJ2-5; 9 nucleotides agree with TRBD2. The V segment lost 3 bases and the J segment 5 bases; nucleotides outside the gene matches: 10. CDR3 size: 15 residues. CDR1 and CDR2 (germline): DFQATT, SNEGSKA (reference sequence).

The CDR3 bases are TGTGCCAGCAGCCGGACTAGCGGGGGTGGTTACGAGCAGTACTTC. This sequence encodes CASSRTSGGGYEQYF. The J gene is TRBJ2-7, the V gene TRBV7-2, with 13 bases lining up with TRBD2. The CDR3 contains 15 residues. V gave up 5 bases and J gave up 4 bases; unmatched junction bases: 5. The germline V gene has CDR1 SGHTA and CDR2 FQGNSA.

The chain joins TRBV20-1 to TRBJ1-2; D unresolved. The CDR3 runs 18 residues. Looked up from germline, CDR1 is DFQATT and CDR2 is SNEGSKA (reference sequence). V was pared by 6 bases and J by 7 bases, with 33 bases between. The CDR3 bases are TGCAGTGCCTTCGGTGGAGGGATAATATATCGGGATGCTACTGGCTACACCTTC. As protein: CSAFGGGIIYRDATGYTF.

The table lists this clonotype with a few counts. V and J are TRBV20-1 and TRBJ2-6; possibly TRBD2 for D (5 bases). The CDR3 contains 15 residues. Germline-derived CDR1 and CDR2 are DFQATT and SNEGSKA (reference sequence). The germline V and J ends were trimmed by 1 base and 6 bases, with 13 bases remaining between them. Here the CDR3 DNA reads TGCAGTGCTAGAGTTACCGGGGTCCCGGCCAACGTCCTGACTTTC. Amino acids: CSARVTGVPANVLTF.

The rearrangement links TRBV4-1 to TRBJ2-5, with unresolved D. Deletions cut 0 bases from V and 2 bases from J, with 7 bases between. CDR3 size: 14 residues. Germline V gene sequence: CDR1 MGHRA, CDR2 YSYEKL. CDR3 bases: TGCGCCAGCAGCCAAGATGTCCAACAAGAGACCCAGTACTTC. Its protein product is CASSQDVQQETQYF.

This clonotype was seen a handful of times. The CDR3 DNA follows: TGTGCCAGCAAGGGACAGTCCTACGAGCAGTACTTC. Translated: CASKGQSYEQYF. V is TRBV12-3 or TRBV12-4 and J is TRBJ2-7, with 7 bases aligning to TRBD1. Unmatched junction bases numbered 1, after V lost 7 bases and J lost 1 base. The CDR3 is 12 residues long.

This chain links TRBV20-1 with TRBJ1-4; D remains unclear. The CDR3 runs to 13 residues. V lost 7 bases, J lost 0 bases, and 9 bases lay in between. Germline V gives CDR1 DFQATT, CDR2 SNEGSKA (reference sequence). The CDR3 region is CSVAQTTNEKLFF. CDR3 bases: TGCAGTGTAGCACAGACAACTAATGAAAAACTGTTTTTT.

This clonotype was seen a single time. CDR3 coding DNA: TGTGCCAGCAGGGGTTCCGGGACAGGGCAAAATTCACCCCTCCACTTT. Encoded protein: CASRGSGTGQNSPLHF. V gene TRBV12-3 or TRBV12-4 combines with J gene TRBJ1-6; 9 positions agree with TRBD1. The CDR3 runs to 16 residues. J lost 7 bases, V lost 6 bases, and 10 bases had no gene match.

V gene TRBV20-1 combines with J gene TRBJ1-2; 8 nucleotides line up with TRBD1. The CDR3 runs to 13 residues. V lost 5 bases, J lost 5 bases, and 7 bases stayed unmatched. CDR1 is DFQATT, CDR2 SNEGSKA, per germline (reference sequence). CDR3 residues: CSASTGEPYGYTF. The CDR3 coding sequence is TGCAGTGCTTCGACAGGGGAGCCGTATGGCTACACCTTC.